This TCR beta chain was documented in a study of T cell responses to AZD1222 COVID-19 vaccine. Profiling relied on immunoSEQ multiplex PCR, and the TCRdb table lists in-frame clones only, not all of them. The sample has over 50,000 clones; 80% are singletons. Study outcomes and limitations: Following two doses of AZD1222, Spike-specific TCR breadth and depth rose.

Details on this clone: Its antigen remains unidentified.

Trimming took off 6 bases at V and 4 bases at J, with 14 bases between the two ends. The CDR3 runs to 14 residues. Per germline, CDR1 MRHNA and CDR2 SNTAGT. The sequenced sample was peripheral blood, obtained 28 days after the second AZD1222 dose. The receptor was derived from an adult who received the AZD1222 COVID-19 vaccine. The genes are TRBV6-4 and TRBJ2-3; D is unresolved. CDR3 protein: CASSPPGSPDTQYF. Here the CDR3 DNA reads TGTGCCAGCAGCCCCCCCGGATCCCCAGATACGCAGTATTTT.